This T cell receptor beta chain was retrieved from a study of shared clonotypes between healthy human individuals. CD45RO-negative cells were positively selected for CCR7, leaving out terminally differentiated effector memory CD45RA+ cells. Nashville, Tennessee was home to all donors, who were Caucasian adults. V shed 5 bases and J shed 7 bases, with 18 bases lying between them. In germline, CDR1 is SGHTA, CDR2 FQGNSA. The CDR3 spans 14 residues. Generated by immunoSEQ multiplex PCR, the TCRdb table keeps only in-frame clones and is missing some. The profile shows fewer than 800,000 clones, 90% to 95% of them singletons.

The sequenced material came from naive CD8+ T cells sorted from blood. This TCR derives from a man aged 30 to 45 in good health. This chain links TRBV7-2 with TRBJ2-7; possibly TRBD1 or TRBD2 for D (6 bases each). CDR3 loop: CASSPPGGEWEQYF. The CDR3 DNA is TGTGCCAGCAGCCCCCCCGGGGGCGAGTGGGAGCAGTACTTC.